This T cell receptor beta chain comes out of a study of regulatory T cells in long-lasting Graves disease. Arm-PCR of CDR3 regions with iRepertoire HTBI primers generated TCR beta libraries. In TCRdb, the multiplex PCR reads were re-called with MiXCR into one record per CDR3 protein. The data contain 300,000 to 400,000 distinct CDR3 sequences, 16% of them singletons. In the case of this clonotype: This may be a read error: a much more frequent sequence differs by one nucleotide.

Noted time point: newly diagnosed GD, antithyroid drugs for less than 3 months. Preparation of the TCR library used RNA extracted from PBMCs. These records were also assigned to another study, of T cells in Graves' hyperthyroidism and ophthalmopathy. Turning to that study: Diagnosis rested on symptoms, serum thyroxine and TRAb, thyroid ultrasound, and orbital computed tomography.

This sample comprised peripheral blood mononuclear cells (PBMCs), obtained at new diagnosis, from a patient treated with antithyroid drugs. This receptor was identified in a middle-aged man with Graves disease.

The CDR3 DNA follows: TGTGCCACCAGCAGAGACAGTACCTACGAGCAGTTCTTC. Residues: CATSRDSTYEQFF. This chain links TRBV15 with TRBJ2-1; D is uncertain. CDR3 length: 13 residues. CDR1 is LNHNV and CDR2 is YYDKDF in the germline V gene (reference sequence). V gave up 0 bases and J gave up 10 bases, with 10 bases separating them.